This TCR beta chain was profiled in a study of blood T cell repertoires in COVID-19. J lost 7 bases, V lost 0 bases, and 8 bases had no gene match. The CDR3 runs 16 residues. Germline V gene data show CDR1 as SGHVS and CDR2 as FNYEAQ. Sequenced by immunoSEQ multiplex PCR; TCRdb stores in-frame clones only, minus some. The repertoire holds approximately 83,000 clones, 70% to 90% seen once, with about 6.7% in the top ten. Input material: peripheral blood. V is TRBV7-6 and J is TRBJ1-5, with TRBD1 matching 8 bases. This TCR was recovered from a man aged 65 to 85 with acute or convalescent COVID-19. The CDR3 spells CASSLAPGGAGQPQHF. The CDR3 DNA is TGTGCCAGCAGCTTAGCTCCAGGGGGCGCAGGGCAGCCCCAGCATTTT. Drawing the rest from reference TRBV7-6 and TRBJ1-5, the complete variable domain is GAGVSQSPRYKVTKRGQDVALRCDPISGHVSLYWYRQALGQGPEFLTYFNYEAQQDKSGLPNDRFSAERPEGSISTLTIQRTEQRDSAMYRCASSLAPGGAGQPQHFGDGTRLSIL.